The text below deals with one T cell receptor beta chain. This sample is drawn from a study of blood T cell repertoires in COVID-19. Study as a whole: Acute and convalescent COVID-19 specimens originated in the United States, Italy and Spain. T cells, B-cell-depleted T cells, or PBMCs provided the cDNA or gDNA that served as material.

Per the original methods: Reference gene primer amplification gave nucleated cell count estimates. Profiled with immunoSEQ multiplex PCR; TCRdb holds only in-frame clones, not every one. V and J calls and clone size come straight from that table; D and trimming were deduced from the DNA. The sample has more than 95,000 clones, 85% seen once; the top ten hold around 4.1%. V dropped 6 bases and J dropped 6 bases, with 12 bases sitting between them. The CDR3 contains 13 residues. The sequencing sample was made of peripheral blood. The chain combines TRBV12-3 or TRBV12-4 with TRBJ2-1, with a possible D match to TRBD2 (5 bases). The TCR was taken from a man aged 45-65 years with acute or convalescent COVID-19. This CDR3 is CASRYSGSNEQFF. CDR3 DNA sequence: TGTGCCAGCAGATATTCGGGAAGCAATGAGCAGTTCTTC.